The subject of this entry is one TCR beta chain. V was pared by 6 bases and J by 4 bases, with 7 bases between. The CDR3 is 12 amino acids. Germline lookup yields CDR1 SEHNR and CDR2 FQNEAQ (reference sequence). This sample was included in a study of blood T cell repertoires in COVID-19. About the study: Both acute and convalescent COVID-19 samples were obtained from the United States, Italy and Spain. Nucleic acid was either cDNA or gDNA, and it came from T cells, B-cell-depleted T cells, or PBMCs.

Recruits, aged 18 to 89 years, lived in 24 US areas. Cohort placement rested on clinical history that participants reported themselves. Repertoires were generated with immunoSEQ multiplex PCR, while TCRdb's copy carries only in-frame clones and drops some. In the table there are 200,000 to 250,000 clones, approximately 89% of which are singletons. This TCR came from a young woman who had been exposed to COVID-19. Sequencing was performed on PBMCs or T cells enriched from blood (not recorded which). The rearrangement joins TRBV7-9 to TRBJ1-3; D might be TRBD1 (6 bases). The DNA for the CDR3 is TGTGCCAGCAGGGGGACAGGAAACACCATATATTTT. Translated: CASRGTGNTIYF.